The 13 T cell receptor beta chains presented below share a single source sample, sequenced in a study of T cells in localized non-small cell lung cancer. Assay used: immunoSEQ multiplex PCR; TCRdb lists only in-frame clones, some missing. The table lists roughly 89,000 clones, about nine tenths of them singletons. The source material was PBMCs, sampled before any cancer treatment. The receptors were sampled from a woman aged 35-75 years with stage II squamous cell lung carcinoma.

The V gene is TRBV14, the J gene TRBJ1-1; D remains unclear. Germline loops: CDR1 SGHDN, CDR2 FVKESK. This CDR3 spans 12 amino acids. Trimming cost V 5 bases and J 3 bases, with 7 bases left between them. CDR3 coding DNA: TGTGCCAGCAGCGCAAGTTACACTGAAGCTTTCTTT. Protein product: CASSASYTEAFF.

This sequence joins TRBV2 and TRBJ1-5; possible D gene TRBD1, 6 bases. Germline V gene data show CDR1 as SNHLY and CDR2 as FYNNEI. The V gene lost 6 bases and the J gene lost 0 bases, with 12 bases spanning the gap. CDR3 length: 15 residues. DNA of the CDR3: TGTGCCAGCAGGGTTGGACAGCTTAGCAATCAGCCCCAGCATTTT. It translates to CASRVGQLSNQPQHF.

V gene TRBV5-4 combines with J gene TRBJ1-2; D perhaps matches TRBD1 (6 bases). The germline V gene encodes CDR1 SGHNT and CDR2 YYREEE (reference sequence). This CDR3 spans 15 amino acids. Trimming cost V 4 bases and J 8 bases, with 21 bases left between them. DNA for the CDR3: TGTGCCAGCAGCGCCGACAGGTTTGGATTGAGGGGCTACACCTTC. This codes for CASSADRFGLRGYTF.

V is TRBV6-6 and J is TRBJ2-1; D ambiguous. Germline V gene sequence: CDR1 MNHNY, CDR2 SVGAGI (reference sequence). The CDR3 totals 13 residues. V was pared by 3 bases and J by 8 bases, with 11 bases between. The CDR3 loop is CASSYGVADEQFF. The DNA for the CDR3 is TGTGCCAGCAGTTATGGGGTTGCAGATGAGCAGTTCTTC.

This clone has just a few counts. The V call is TRBV5-4, the J call TRBJ1-2; 7 nucleotides agree with TRBD1. In germline, CDR1 is SGHNT, CDR2 YYREEE (reference sequence). The CDR3 is 13 amino acids. The trim removed 4 bases at V and 4 bases at J, leaving 4 bases unmatched. CDR3 protein: CASSQGQIYGYTF. Written as DNA, the CDR3 is TGTGCCAGCAGCCAGGGACAGATCTATGGCTACACCTTC.

By its share, this clone is medium-sized. J is TRBJ2-1 and V is TRBV7-9; TRBD2 aligns across 7 bases. This CDR3 has 16 amino acids. The V segment lost 4 bases and the J segment 9 bases; nucleotides outside the gene matches: 15. Germline CDR1 reads SEHNR; CDR2 reads FQNEAQ (reference sequence). The CDR3 DNA sequence: TGTGCCAGCAGCTCCCGACAAGCGGGAAAAAACGTTGAGCAGTTCTTC. This encodes CASSSRQAGKNVEQFF.

The rearrangement joins TRBV7-9 to TRBJ2-5; a weak D match, TRBD1 (7 bases). Germline V gene sequence: CDR1 SEHNR, CDR2 FQNEAQ (reference sequence). The CDR3 runs to 18 residues. Trimming stripped 1 base from V and 7 bases from J, with 25 bases between. CDR3 in DNA: TGTGCCAGCAGCTTAGGCCTCGGTCAGGAGGGGGCCGGAGGGACCCAGTACTTC. It yields the protein CASSLGLGQEGAGGTQYF.

The rearrangement joins TRBV5-1 to TRBJ2-1; D gene ambiguous. Trimming pared 0 bases from V and 1 base from J, leaving 8 bases between. Per the germline V gene, CDR1 is SGHRS and CDR2 is YFSETQ. CDR3 length: 15 residues. The CDR3 is CASSLEGISYNEQFF. The CDR3 region has the DNA TGCGCCAGCAGCTTGGAAGGGATTTCCTACAATGAGCAGTTCTTC.

The rearrangement joins TRBV5-4 to TRBJ2-1; TRBD1 might be the D (5 bases). V lost 0 bases to trimming and J lost 3 bases, with 10 bases between them. Germline V gives CDR1 SGHNT, CDR2 YYREEE (reference sequence). The CDR3 loop spans 15 amino acids. The CDR3 here is CASSLDRMGYNEQFF. The CDR3 coding sequence is TGTGCCAGCAGCTTGGACAGGATGGGCTACAATGAGCAGTTCTTC.

The chain links TRBV11-2 to TRBJ1-5; TRBD1 might be the D (6 bases). The germline gives CDR1 SGHAT, CDR2 FQNNGV. This CDR3 contains 14 residues. The V and J ends lost 5 bases and 0 bases respectively, with 8 bases between them. CDR3 sequence: CASSTTGSNQPQHF. The DNA for the CDR3 is TGTGCCAGCAGCACGACAGGTAGCAATCAGCCCCAGCATTTT.

The chain is built from TRBV4-1 and TRBJ2-7, with D tentatively TRBD2 (6 bases). The germline V gene encodes CDR1 MGHRA and CDR2 YSYEKL. The CDR3 consists of 13 residues. Trimming took 4 bases from V and 6 from J, leaving 13 bases between them. The CDR3 loop reads CASSRGVGSEQYF. CDR3 nucleotide sequence: TGCGCCAGCAGCCGGGGGGTGGGAAGCGAGCAGTACTTC.

V and J are TRBV2 and TRBJ1-1; TRBD1 might be the D (5 bases). Germline CDR1 and CDR2: SNHLY and FYNNEI. Trimming shortened V by 10 bases and J by 0 bases, and 15 bases separated the two germline ends. The length of the CDR3 is 14 residues. This chain's CDR3 is CATGLGRVNTEAFF. The CDR3 DNA is TGTGCCACCGGTTTAGGCAGGGTGAACACTGAAGCTTTCTTT. The entire variable domain, with the rest obtained from reference TRBV2 and TRBJ1-1, is as follows: EPEVTQTPSHQVTQMGQEVILRCVPISNHLYFYWYRQILGQKVEFLVSFYNNEISEKSEIFDDQFSVERPDGSNFTLKIRSTKLEDSAMYFCATGLGRVNTEAFFGQGTRLTVV.

The V and J genes are TRBV4-1 and TRBJ2-3; 9 bases are shared with TRBD2. CDR1 MGHRA and CDR2 YSYEKL come from the germline V gene. The CDR3 has 17 residues. Unmatched junction bases numbered 9, after V lost 4 bases and J lost 1 base. CDR3 bases: TGCGCCAGCAGCCGGGATGGGGCGGGAGGGCGCACAGATACGCAGTATTTT. Translating it yields CASSRDGAGGRTDTQYF.